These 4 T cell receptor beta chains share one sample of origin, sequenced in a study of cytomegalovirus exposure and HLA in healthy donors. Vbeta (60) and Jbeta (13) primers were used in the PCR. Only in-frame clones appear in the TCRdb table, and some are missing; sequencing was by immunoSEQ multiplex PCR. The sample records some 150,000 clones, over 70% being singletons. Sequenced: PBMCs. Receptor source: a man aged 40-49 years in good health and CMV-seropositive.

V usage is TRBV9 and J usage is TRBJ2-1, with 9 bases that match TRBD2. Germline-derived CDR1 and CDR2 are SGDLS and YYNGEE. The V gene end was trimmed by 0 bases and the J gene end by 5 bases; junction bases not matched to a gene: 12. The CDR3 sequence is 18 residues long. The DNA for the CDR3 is TGTGCCAGCAGCGTAGTTGCGGGAGGGCCGAATATTCACAATGAGCAGTTCTTC. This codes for CASSVVAGGPNIHNEQFF.

The CDR3 region has the DNA TGCGCCAGCAGCCCTCAGCGGGGCCCCTACGAGCAGTACTTC. Amino acid sequence: CASSPQRGPYEQYF. The chain is built from TRBV4-3 and TRBJ2-7; the match to TRBD2 covers 7 bases. The J segment lost 2 bases and the V segment lost 4 bases, leaving 5 bases of the junction unmatched. Germline loops: CDR1 LGHNA, CDR2 YSLEER. CDR3 length: 14 amino acids.

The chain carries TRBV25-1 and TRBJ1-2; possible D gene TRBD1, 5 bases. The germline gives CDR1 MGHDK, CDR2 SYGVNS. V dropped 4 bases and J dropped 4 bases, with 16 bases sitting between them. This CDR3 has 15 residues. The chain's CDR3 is CASSGDRDPFYGYTF. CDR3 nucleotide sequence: TGTGCCAGCAGTGGCGACAGAGACCCTTTCTATGGCTACACCTTC.

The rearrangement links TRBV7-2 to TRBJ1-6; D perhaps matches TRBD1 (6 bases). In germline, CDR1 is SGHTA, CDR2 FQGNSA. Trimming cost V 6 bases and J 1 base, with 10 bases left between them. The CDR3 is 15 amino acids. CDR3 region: CASRKGGSYNSPLHF. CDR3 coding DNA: TGTGCCAGCAGGAAAGGGGGTTCCTATAATTCACCCCTCCACTTT.